The 28 T cell receptor beta chains presented below share a single source sample, sequenced in a study of blood T cell repertoires in COVID-19. Measured with immunoSEQ multiplex PCR; TCRdb has only the in-frame clones, and not every one. Here the sample spans 100,000 to 150,000 clones, around 83% being singletons. Sequenced sample: peripheral blood. These receptors originate from a man at least 80 years old with active or convalescent COVID-19.

The chain couples TRBV4-1 to TRBJ2-7; 7 nucleotides match TRBD1. CDR1 and CDR2 (germline): MGHRA, YSYEKL. V dropped 0 bases and J dropped 4; count of bases not matched to a gene: 9. CDR3 length: 16 amino acids. The CDR3 loop reads CASSQDWIGGWYEQYF. The CDR3 DNA follows: TGCGCCAGCAGCCAAGATTGGATAGGGGGCTGGTACGAGCAGTACTTC.

This clone was seen a single time. V usage is TRBV6-4 and J usage is TRBJ1-1; TRBD1 might be the D (5 bases). Trimming pared 6 bases from V and 4 bases from J, leaving 12 bases between. The CDR3 is 13 amino acids. Germline CDR1 MRHNA, CDR2 SNTAGT. The CDR3 spells CASSPERGTEAFF. For the CDR3, the DNA is TGTGCCAGCAGCCCAGAAAGGGGCACTGAAGCTTTCTTT.

The gene calls are TRBV10-3 and TRBJ1-1, with unresolved D. There are 13 residues in the CDR3. CDR1 and CDR2 from the germline V gene are ENHRY and SYGVKD. V lost 10 bases and J lost 1, with 13 bases in between. The CDR3 loop is CATLSPGNTEAFF. DNA of the CDR3: TGTGCCACCCTTTCCCCAGGGAACACTGAAGCTTTCTTT.

V is TRBV27 and J is TRBJ2-7; TRBD2 matches at 13 bases. J was trimmed by 0 bases and V by 6 bases; bases with no gene match: 14. The CDR3 extends over 19 amino acids. Germline assignment: CDR1 MNHEY and CDR2 SMNVEV (reference sequence). CDR3 protein: CASRPRTSGGPPSSYEQYF. The CDR3 nucleotides are TGTGCCAGCAGACCGAGGACTAGCGGGGGACCCCCGAGCTCCTACGAGCAGTACTTC.

J is TRBJ2-7 and V is TRBV4-3, with 8 positions matching TRBD1. CDR1 is LGHNA and CDR2 is YSLEER in the germline V gene. The CDR3 runs 13 residues. J gave up 5 bases and V 1 base, and 1 base lay outside the gene matches. The CDR3 DNA reads TGCGCCAGCAGCCAAGTCAGGGGGCACGAGCAGTACTTC. As protein: CASSQVRGHEQYF.

The chain recombines TRBV14 with TRBJ1-3; D unresolved. In germline, CDR1 is SGHDN, CDR2 FVKESK. The germline V and J ends were trimmed by 1 base and 4 bases, with 8 bases remaining between them. The CDR3 runs to 14 residues. This chain's CDR3 is CASSQVQRGNTIYF. Here the CDR3 DNA reads TGTGCCAGCAGCCAAGTACAGAGAGGAAACACCATATATTTT.

The chain carries TRBV4-3 and TRBJ2-3; D remains ambiguous. Between the trimmed V and J ends, which lost 1 base and 3 bases, there was a span of 11 bases. The CDR3 runs to 15 residues. Per germline, CDR1 LGHNA and CDR2 YSLEER. Here the CDR3 reads CASSQGGLITDTQYF. The CDR3 bases are TGCGCCAGCAGCCAAGGAGGCCTAATAACAGATACGCAGTATTTT.

The V call is TRBV7-3, the J call TRBJ1-6; tentatively, D is TRBD1 (6 bases). The CDR3 consists of 14 residues. V shed 5 bases and J shed 4 bases, with 9 bases lying between them. CDR1 and CDR2 (germline): SGHTA, FQGTGA. In DNA, the CDR3 is TGTGCCAGCAGCGCAGGGGTTTATAATTCACCCCTCCACTTT. Protein: CASSAGVYNSPLHF.

The chain carries TRBV18 and TRBJ1-1; 7 nucleotides agree with TRBD1. The CDR3 totals 15 residues. Germline V gene sequence: CDR1 KGHSH, CDR2 LQKENI. Unmatched junction bases numbered 7, after V lost 3 bases and J lost 3 bases. CDR3 residues: CASSPLAQGDTEAFF. The CDR3 DNA follows: TGTGCCAGCTCACCCCTCGCGCAGGGGGACACTGAAGCTTTCTTT.

The V call is TRBV2, the J call TRBJ2-7; D possibly corresponds to TRBD2 (6 bases). The CDR3 runs to 12 residues. Germline V CDR1 and CDR2: SNHLY, FYNNEI. CDR3 nucleotides: TGTGGCTCACGGGGGTCCTTGAAAGAGCAGTACTTC. Translated: CGSRGSLKEQYF.

The gene calls are TRBV5-1 and TRBJ1-2; no clear D gene. The V end lost 0 bases, the J end lost 1 base, and 10 bases lay between the germline ends. The CDR3 has 15 residues. The germline V gene has CDR1 SGHRS and CDR2 YFSETQ. The CDR3 sequence is CASSLVGRNNYGYTF. The CDR3 nucleotides read TGCGCCAGCAGCTTGGTTGGCAGAAATAACTATGGCTACACCTTC. The full variable domain, its missing parts supplied by reference TRBV5-1 and TRBJ1-2, is KAGVTQTPRYLIKTRGQQVTLSCSPISGHRSVSWYQQTPGQGLQFLFEYFSETQRNKGNFPGRFSGRQFSNSRSEMNVSTLELGDSALYLCASSLVGRNNYGYTFGSGTRLTVV.

V is TRBV5-6 and J is TRBJ2-7; D gene uncertain. The V and J ends lost 2 bases and 3 bases respectively, with 9 bases between them. The CDR3 is made up of 13 amino acids. Germline lookup yields CDR1 SGHDT and CDR2 YYEEEE. The CDR3 here is CASSFSSGYEQYF. The CDR3 DNA reads as TGTGCCAGCAGCTTCTCTTCCGGCTACGAGCAGTACTTC. Using reference TRBV5-6 and TRBJ2-7 for the parts outside the CDR3, the full variable domain is DAGVTQSPTHLIKTRGQQVTLRCSPKSGHDTVSWYQQALGQGPQFIFQYYEEEERQRGNFPDRFSGHQFPNYSSELNVNALLLGDSALYLCASSFSSGYEQYFGPGTRLTVT.

V gene TRBV6-2 or TRBV6-3 combines with J gene TRBJ2-7; TRBD1 agrees at 8 bases. Germline trimming cut 5 bases from V and 4 bases from J; bases unmatched to any gene: 7. Germline lookup yields CDR1 MNHEY and CDR2 SVGEGT. CDR3 length: 14 residues. CDR3 nucleotides: TGTGCCAGCAGTCGCGGGACAGGTTCTTACGAGCAGTACTTC. Translating it yields CASSRGTGSYEQYF.

V usage is TRBV19 and J usage is TRBJ2-1, with 11 bases that match TRBD2. Germline trimming cut 3 bases from V and 2 bases from J; bases unmatched to any gene: 15. CDR1 is LNHDA and CDR2 is SQIVND in the germline V gene (reference sequence). The length of the CDR3 is 20 residues. CDR3 coding DNA: TGTGCCAGTAGTATTATATTGGGGGCTAGCGGGGGGCTAACCTACAATGAGCAGTTCTTC. Translated, it gives CASSIILGASGGLTYNEQFF.

This clone was seen a single time. In the same sample, other DNA sequences code for this CDR3. The rearrangement links TRBV6-2 or TRBV6-3 to TRBJ2-5; TRBD1 might be the D (5 bases). This CDR3 has 13 residues. V lost 5 bases to trimming and J lost 2 bases, with 9 bases between them. Germline-derived CDR1 and CDR2 are MNHEY and SVGEGT. CDR3 amino acids: CASSRDRQETQYF. CDR3 nucleotide sequence: TGTGCCAGCAGTCGAGACAGACAAGAGACCCAGTACTTC.

The J gene is TRBJ1-5, the V gene TRBV7-2; TRBD1 agrees at 8 bases. V shed 4 bases, J shed 7 bases, and the junction held 6 bases outside the gene matches. The CDR3 has 14 amino acids. Germline loops: CDR1 SGHTA, CDR2 FQGNSA. CDR3 residues: CASSSQGAGQPQHF. DNA of the CDR3: TGTGCCAGCAGCTCCCAGGGGGCAGGGCAGCCCCAGCATTTT.

The chain has TRBV29-1 and TRBJ1-2, with 10 bases lining up with TRBD1. This CDR3 has 12 residues. V gave up 4 bases and J gave up 4 bases; unmatched junction bases: 0. Per the germline V gene, CDR1 is SQVTM and CDR2 is ANQGSEA. The chain's CDR3 is CSVGDRGYGYTF. CDR3 bases: TGCAGCGTTGGGGACAGGGGCTATGGCTACACCTTC.

V is TRBV7-2 and J is TRBJ2-7; tentatively, D is TRBD2 (6 bases). The V end lost 5 bases, the J end lost 0 bases, and 11 bases lay between the germline ends. Germline CDR1 and CDR2: SGHTA and FQGNSA. The CDR3 covers 14 residues. CDR3 DNA: TGTGCCAGCAGCCCCATAGCGGCCTCCTACGAGCAGTACTTC. Translating it yields CASSPIAASYEQYF.

A remark on this clone: Other DNA sequences in this specimen translate into the identical CDR3. The chain combines TRBV6-5 with TRBJ1-5, with 9 bases identical to TRBD1. The V segment lost 5 bases and the J segment 7 bases; nucleotides outside the gene matches: 3. Looked up from germline, CDR1 is MNHEY and CDR2 is SVGAGI. The CDR3 spans 13 residues. The CDR3 DNA sequence: TGTGCCAGCAGTACAGGGGGCGGGCAGCCCCAGCATTTT. This gives the protein CASSTGGGQPQHF.

The V gene is TRBV21-1, the J gene TRBJ2-5; the tabulated D call, TRBD1, remains unverified against the DNA. TRBV21-1 is labeled a pseudogene. The CDR3 consists of 17 residues. The DNA of the CDR3 is TGTGCCAGCAGCTGCCGCGCCCGAACAGGGCGGGAAGAGACCCAGTACTTC. Protein product: CASSCRARTGREETQYF.

The V call is TRBV9, the J call TRBJ2-5; 7 positions agree with TRBD1. Germline CDR1 SGDLS, CDR2 YYNGEE. V dropped 4 bases and J dropped 4; count of bases not matched to a gene: 10. CDR3 size: 15 residues. CDR3 DNA sequence: TGTGCCAGCAGCCCGGACAGGTCCCCCGGAGAGACCCAGTACTTC. Its protein product is CASSPDRSPGETQYF.

A note on this clone: The same CDR3 is also encoded by other DNA sequences in this sample. The V and J genes are TRBV5-4 and TRBJ2-1; weak D call: TRBD1 (6 bases). Germline V gives CDR1 SGHNT, CDR2 YYREEE (reference sequence). The CDR3 length is 13 residues. V lost 4 bases and J lost 5, with 10 bases in between. CDR3 DNA: TGTGCCAGCAGCAGAGACAGGAACAATGAGCAGTTCTTC. Its translation: CASSRDRNNEQFF.

The gene calls are TRBV19 and TRBJ2-5; the D is unclear. The germline gives CDR1 LNHDA, CDR2 SQIVND (reference sequence). V lost 1 base and J 0 bases, leaving 9 bases between the germline ends. The CDR3 runs 15 residues. The CDR3 bases are TGTGCCAGTAGTATAGGCGCGTCGTACCAAGAGACCCAGTACTTC. It codes for CASSIGASYQETQYF.

The chain recombines TRBV6-5 with TRBJ2-7; 7 positions match TRBD2. This CDR3 spans 13 amino acids. J gave up 0 bases and V 10 bases, and 6 bases lay outside the gene matches. Germline V gene lookup returns CDR1 MNHEY and CDR2 SVGAGI. CDR3 sequence reads: CAIVRGISYEQYF. DNA for the CDR3: TGTGCCATTGTGCGGGGGATCTCCTACGAGCAGTACTTC.

In this sample, this clone turned up a few times. This chain uses TRBV10-3 with TRBJ2-1, with 11 bases that match TRBD2. The CDR3 spans 17 residues. Germline V gene data show CDR1 as ENHRY and CDR2 as SYGVKD. The ends lost 0 bases at V and 8 bases at J; junction bases unmatched: 9. CDR3 nucleotides: TGTGCCATCAGTGAGTCGAATAGCGGGGGGGCTCCCTATGAGCAGTTCTTC. Translated: CAISESNSGGAPYEQFF.

The rearrangement joins TRBV9 to TRBJ2-2; the D gene is possibly TRBD1 (5 bases). This CDR3 contains 15 residues. The ends were cut back, 4 bases at V and 1 base at J, with 11 bases in the middle. Looked up from germline, CDR1 is SGDLS and CDR2 is YYNGEE. The CDR3 DNA follows: TGTGCCAGCAGCCTAACAGGACAGAACACCGGGGAGCTGTTTTTT. This codes for CASSLTGQNTGELFF. Variable domain in full (rest from reference TRBV9 and TRBJ2-2): DSGVTQTPKHLITATGQRVTLRCSPRSGDLSVYWYQQSLDQGLQFLIQYYNGEERAKGNILERFSAQQFPDLHSELNLSSLELGDSALYFCASSLTGQNTGELFFGEGSRLTVL.

V and J are TRBV12-5 and TRBJ2-5, with 10 bases identical to TRBD1. CDR1 LGHNT and CDR2 FRNRAP come from the germline V gene. CDR3 length: 15 residues. V was clipped by 4 bases and J by 4 bases; unmatched bases: 6. CDR3 protein: CASGSDRGRGETQYF. Here the CDR3 DNA reads TGTGCTAGTGGTTCCGACAGGGGGCGTGGAGAGACCCAGTACTTC.

This clone was observed a few times. The chain links TRBV6-6 to TRBJ2-2; TRBD2 matches 8 bases. From germline, CDR1 is MNHNY and CDR2 SVGAGI (reference sequence). The CDR3 sequence is 17 residues long. Losses at the gene ends were 5 bases for V and 4 bases for J; bases not matched to a gene: 12. CDR3 nucleotides: TGTGCCAGCAGTCCCGGGGGTAGCGGGGTCGGCACCGGGGAGCTGTTTTTT. Its translation is CASSPGGSGVGTGELFF.